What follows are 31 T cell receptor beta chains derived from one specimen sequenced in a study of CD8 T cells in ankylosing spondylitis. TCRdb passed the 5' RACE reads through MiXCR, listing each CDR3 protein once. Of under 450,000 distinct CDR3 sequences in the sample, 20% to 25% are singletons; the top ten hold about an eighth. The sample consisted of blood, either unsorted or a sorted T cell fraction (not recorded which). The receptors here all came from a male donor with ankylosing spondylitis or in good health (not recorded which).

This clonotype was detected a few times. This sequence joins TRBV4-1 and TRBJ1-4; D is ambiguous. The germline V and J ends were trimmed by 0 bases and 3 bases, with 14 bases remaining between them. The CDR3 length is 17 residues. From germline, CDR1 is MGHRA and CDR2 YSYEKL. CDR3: CASSQESYIGANEKLFF. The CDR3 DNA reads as TGCGCCAGCAGCCAAGAAAGCTACATCGGAGCTAATGAAAAACTGTTTTTT.

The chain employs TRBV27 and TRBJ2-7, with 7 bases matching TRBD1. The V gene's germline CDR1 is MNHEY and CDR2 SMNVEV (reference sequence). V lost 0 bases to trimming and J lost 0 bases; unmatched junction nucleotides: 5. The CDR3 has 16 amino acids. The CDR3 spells CASSLSQAGGSYEQYF. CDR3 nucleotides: TGTGCCAGCAGTTTATCGCAAGCAGGGGGCTCCTACGAGCAGTACTTC.

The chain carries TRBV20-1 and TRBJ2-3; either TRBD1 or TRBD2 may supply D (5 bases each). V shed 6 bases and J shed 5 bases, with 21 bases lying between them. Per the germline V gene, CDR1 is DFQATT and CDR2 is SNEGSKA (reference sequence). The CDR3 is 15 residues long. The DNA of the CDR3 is TGCAGTGCGAGAACACTAGGGGACCTCAGAGATACGCAGTATTTT. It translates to CSARTLGDLRDTQYF.

The CDR3 sequence is CASGGFGGYQETQYF. For the CDR3, the DNA is TGTGCCAGCGGGGGCTTCGGGGGGTACCAAGAGACCCAGTACTTC. This rearrangement joins TRBV6-1 to TRBJ2-5; possible D gene TRBD2, 7 bases. V was cut by 8 bases and J by 0 bases, with 16 bases left in between. Germline V gives CDR1 MNHNS, CDR2 SASEGT. The CDR3 has 15 amino acids.

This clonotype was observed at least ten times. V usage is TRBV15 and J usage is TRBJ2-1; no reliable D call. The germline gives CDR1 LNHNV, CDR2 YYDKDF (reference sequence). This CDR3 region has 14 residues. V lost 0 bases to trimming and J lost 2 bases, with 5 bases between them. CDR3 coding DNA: TGTGCCACCAGCAGAGATACAACCTACAATGAGCAGTTCTTC. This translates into CATSRDTTYNEQFF.

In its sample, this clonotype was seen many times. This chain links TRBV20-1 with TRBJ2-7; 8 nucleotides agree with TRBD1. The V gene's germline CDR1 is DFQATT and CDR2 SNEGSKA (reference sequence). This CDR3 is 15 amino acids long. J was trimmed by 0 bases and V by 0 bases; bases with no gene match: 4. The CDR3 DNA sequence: TGCAGTGCTAGAGAGAGGGACAGGCCCTCCTACGAGCAGTACTTC. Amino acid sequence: CSARERDRPSYEQYF.

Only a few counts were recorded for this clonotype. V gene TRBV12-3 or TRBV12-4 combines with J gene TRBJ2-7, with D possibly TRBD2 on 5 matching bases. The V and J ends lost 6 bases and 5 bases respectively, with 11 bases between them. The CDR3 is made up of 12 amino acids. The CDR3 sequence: CASSPEGNEQYF. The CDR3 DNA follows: TGTGCCAGCAGCCCAGAGGGAAACGAGCAGTACTTC.

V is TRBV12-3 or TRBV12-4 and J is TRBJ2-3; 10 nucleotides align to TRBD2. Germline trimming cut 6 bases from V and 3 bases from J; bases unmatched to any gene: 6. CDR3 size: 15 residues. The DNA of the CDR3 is TGTGCCAGCAGCCCAGCGGGGGGGCCAACAGATACGCAGTATTTT. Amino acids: CASSPAGGPTDTQYF.

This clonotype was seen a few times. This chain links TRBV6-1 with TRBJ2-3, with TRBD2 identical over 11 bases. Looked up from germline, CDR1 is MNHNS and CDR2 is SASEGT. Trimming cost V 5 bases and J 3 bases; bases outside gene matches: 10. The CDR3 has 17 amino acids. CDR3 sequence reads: CASSPRRASGGTDTQYF. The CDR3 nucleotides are TGTGCCAGCAGTCCCCGGAGGGCTAGCGGGGGGACAGATACGCAGTATTTT.

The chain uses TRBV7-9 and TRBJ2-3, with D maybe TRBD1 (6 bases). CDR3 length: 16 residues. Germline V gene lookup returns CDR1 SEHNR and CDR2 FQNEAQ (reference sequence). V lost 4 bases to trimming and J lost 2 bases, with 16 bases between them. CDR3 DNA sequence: TGTGCCAGCAGCTATTCCCGGGACACCAACACAGATACGCAGTATTTT. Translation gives CASSYSRDTNTDTQYF.

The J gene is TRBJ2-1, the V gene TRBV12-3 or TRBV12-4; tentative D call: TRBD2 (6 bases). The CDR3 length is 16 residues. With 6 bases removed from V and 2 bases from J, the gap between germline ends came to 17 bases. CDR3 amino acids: CASRAAWGVPYNEQFF. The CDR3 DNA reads TGTGCCAGCAGAGCAGCCTGGGGGGTGCCCTACAATGAGCAGTTCTTC.

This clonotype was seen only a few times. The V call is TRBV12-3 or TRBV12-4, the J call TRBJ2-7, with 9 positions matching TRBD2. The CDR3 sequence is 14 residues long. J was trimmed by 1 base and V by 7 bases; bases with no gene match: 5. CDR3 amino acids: CASTAGGPSYEQYF. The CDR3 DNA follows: TGTGCCAGCACAGCGGGGGGCCCTTCCTACGAGCAGTACTTC.

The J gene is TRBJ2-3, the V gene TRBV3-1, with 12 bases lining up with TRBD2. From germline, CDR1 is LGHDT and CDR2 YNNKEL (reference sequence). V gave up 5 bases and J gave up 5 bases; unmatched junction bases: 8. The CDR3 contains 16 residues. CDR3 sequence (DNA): TGTGCCAGCAGCTCCGGACTAGCGGGGATCCTAGATACGCAGTATTTT. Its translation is CASSSGLAGILDTQYF.

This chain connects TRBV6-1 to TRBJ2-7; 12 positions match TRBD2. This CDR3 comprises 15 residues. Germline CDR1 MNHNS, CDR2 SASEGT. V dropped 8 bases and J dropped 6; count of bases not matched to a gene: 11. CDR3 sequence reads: CASDPSGGEFVEQYF. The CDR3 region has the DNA TGTGCCAGCGACCCTAGCGGGGGGGAATTTGTCGAGCAGTACTTC.

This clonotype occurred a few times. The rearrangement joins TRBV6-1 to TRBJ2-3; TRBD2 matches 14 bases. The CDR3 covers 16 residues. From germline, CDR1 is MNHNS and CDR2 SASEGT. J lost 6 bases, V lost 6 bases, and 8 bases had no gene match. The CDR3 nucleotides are TGTGCCAGCAGCCCCCGGACTAGCGGGGGGCGGGATACGCAGTATTTT. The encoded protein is CASSPRTSGGRDTQYF.

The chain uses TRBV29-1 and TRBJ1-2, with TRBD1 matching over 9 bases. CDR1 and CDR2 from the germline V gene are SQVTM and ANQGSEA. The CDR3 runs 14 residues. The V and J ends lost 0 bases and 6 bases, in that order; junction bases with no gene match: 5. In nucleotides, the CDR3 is TGCAGCGTTGAAGACCGGGACAGGGTGGATGGCTACACCTTC. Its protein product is CSVEDRDRVDGYTF.

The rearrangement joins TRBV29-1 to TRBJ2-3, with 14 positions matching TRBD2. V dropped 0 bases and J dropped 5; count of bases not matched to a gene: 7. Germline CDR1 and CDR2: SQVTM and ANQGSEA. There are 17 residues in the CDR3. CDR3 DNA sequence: TGCAGCGTTGAAGACAGACTAGCGGGGGGGTGGGAAGATACGCAGTATTTT. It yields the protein CSVEDRLAGGWEDTQYF.

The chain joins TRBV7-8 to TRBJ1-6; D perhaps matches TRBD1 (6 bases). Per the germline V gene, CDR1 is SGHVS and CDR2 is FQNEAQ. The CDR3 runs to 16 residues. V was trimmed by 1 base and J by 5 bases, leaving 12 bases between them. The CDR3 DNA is TGTGCCAGCAGCTTAGGTCAGGGGTTCGATAATTCACCCCTCCACTTT. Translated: CASSLGQGFDNSPLHF.

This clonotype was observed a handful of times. DNA for the CDR3: TGTGCCAGCACCCACTCGCTAACTTACGAGCAGTACTTC. Translated: CASTHSLTYEQYF. This chain joins TRBV6-5 and TRBJ2-7, with D hard to call. V was pared by 7 bases and J by 4 bases, with 14 bases between. This CDR3 region has 13 residues. CDR1 and CDR2 from the germline V gene are MNHEY and SVGAGI.

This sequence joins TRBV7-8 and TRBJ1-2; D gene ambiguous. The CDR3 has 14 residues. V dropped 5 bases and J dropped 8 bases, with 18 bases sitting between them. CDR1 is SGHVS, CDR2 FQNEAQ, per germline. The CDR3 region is CASSLSPGPSGYTF. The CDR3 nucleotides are TGTGCCAGCAGCCTCTCTCCGGGCCCCTCGGGCTACACCTTC.

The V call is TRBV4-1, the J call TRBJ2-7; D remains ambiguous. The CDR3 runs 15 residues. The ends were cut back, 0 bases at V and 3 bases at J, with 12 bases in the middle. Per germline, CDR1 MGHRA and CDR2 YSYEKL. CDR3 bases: TGCGCCAGCAGCCAAGATCTTCCAGTGATCTACGAGCAGTACTTC. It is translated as CASSQDLPVIYEQYF.

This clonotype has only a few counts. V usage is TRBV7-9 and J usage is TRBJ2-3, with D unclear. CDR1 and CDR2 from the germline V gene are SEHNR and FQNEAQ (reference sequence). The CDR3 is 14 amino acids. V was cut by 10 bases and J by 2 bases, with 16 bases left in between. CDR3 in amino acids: CAIPPVKDTDTQYF. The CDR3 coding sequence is TGTGCCATCCCCCCTGTGAAGGACACAGATACGCAGTATTTT. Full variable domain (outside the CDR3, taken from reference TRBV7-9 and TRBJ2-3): DTGVSQNPRHKITKRGQNVTFRCDPISEHNRLYWYRQTLGQGPEFLTYFQNEAQLEKSRLLSDRFSAERPKGSFSTLEIQRTEQGDSAMYLCAIPPVKDTDTQYFGPGTRLTVL.

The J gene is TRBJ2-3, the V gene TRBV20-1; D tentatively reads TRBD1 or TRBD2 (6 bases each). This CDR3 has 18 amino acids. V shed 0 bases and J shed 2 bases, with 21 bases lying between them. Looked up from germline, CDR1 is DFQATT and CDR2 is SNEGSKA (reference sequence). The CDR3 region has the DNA TGCAGTGCTAGAGATGGTGGGGGCCGGGACTCGATCACAGATACGCAGTATTTT. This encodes CSARDGGGRDSITDTQYF.

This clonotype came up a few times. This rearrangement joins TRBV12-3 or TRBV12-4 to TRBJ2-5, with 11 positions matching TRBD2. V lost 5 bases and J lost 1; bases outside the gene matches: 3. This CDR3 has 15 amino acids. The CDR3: CASSTSGGGQETQYF. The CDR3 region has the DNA TGTGCCAGCAGTACTAGCGGGGGTGGCCAAGAGACCCAGTACTTC.

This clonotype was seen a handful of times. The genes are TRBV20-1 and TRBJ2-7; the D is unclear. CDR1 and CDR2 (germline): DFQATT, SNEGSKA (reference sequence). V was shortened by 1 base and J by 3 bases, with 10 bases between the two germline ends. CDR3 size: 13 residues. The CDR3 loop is CSARVGLGYEQYF. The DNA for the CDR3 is TGCAGTGCTAGAGTCGGGTTGGGCTACGAGCAGTACTTC.

This chain's CDR3 is CASSLSSLYEQYF. The CDR3 coding sequence is TGTGCCAGCAGCTTATCCAGTCTCTACGAGCAGTACTTC. The chain uses TRBV7-9 and TRBJ2-7; no reliable D call. This CDR3 contains 13 residues. Deletions cut 2 bases from V and 3 bases from J, with 8 bases between. CDR1 and CDR2 (germline): SEHNR, FQNEAQ (reference sequence).

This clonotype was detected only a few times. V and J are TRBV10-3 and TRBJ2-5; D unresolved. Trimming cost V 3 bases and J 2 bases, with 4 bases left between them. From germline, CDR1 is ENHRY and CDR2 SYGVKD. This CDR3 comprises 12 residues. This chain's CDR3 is CAISDPQETQYF. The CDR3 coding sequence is TGTGCCATCAGTGACCCACAAGAGACCCAGTACTTC.

CDR3 in DNA: TGTGCCAGCACTCCTATGGGGGATTTCAATGAGCAGTTCTTC. This translates into CASTPMGDFNEQFF. This chain uses TRBV27 with TRBJ2-1; D is perhaps TRBD1 or TRBD2 (5 bases each). Germline CDR1 reads MNHEY; CDR2 reads SMNVEV (reference sequence). The CDR3 loop spans 14 amino acids. The V end was cut by 7 bases, the J end by 6 bases, with 16 bases between.

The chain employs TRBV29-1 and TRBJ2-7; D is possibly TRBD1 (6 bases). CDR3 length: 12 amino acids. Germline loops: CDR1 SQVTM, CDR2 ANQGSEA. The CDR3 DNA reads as TGCTCCTGGGGGCACAGTATATACGAGCAGTACTTC. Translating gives CSWGHSIYEQYF.

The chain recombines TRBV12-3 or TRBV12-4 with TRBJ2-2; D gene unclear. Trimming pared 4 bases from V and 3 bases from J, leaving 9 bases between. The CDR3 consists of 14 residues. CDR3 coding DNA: TGTGCCAGCAGTTATCAGGTTTACACCGGGGAGCTGTTTTTT. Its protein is CASSYQVYTGELFF.

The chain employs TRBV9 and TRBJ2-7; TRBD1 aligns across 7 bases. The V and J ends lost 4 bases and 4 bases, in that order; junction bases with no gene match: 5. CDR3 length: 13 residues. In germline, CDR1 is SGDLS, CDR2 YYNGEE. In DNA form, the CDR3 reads TGTGCCAGCAGCCAGGGACAGTTTTACGAGCAGTACTTC. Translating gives CASSQGQFYEQYF.